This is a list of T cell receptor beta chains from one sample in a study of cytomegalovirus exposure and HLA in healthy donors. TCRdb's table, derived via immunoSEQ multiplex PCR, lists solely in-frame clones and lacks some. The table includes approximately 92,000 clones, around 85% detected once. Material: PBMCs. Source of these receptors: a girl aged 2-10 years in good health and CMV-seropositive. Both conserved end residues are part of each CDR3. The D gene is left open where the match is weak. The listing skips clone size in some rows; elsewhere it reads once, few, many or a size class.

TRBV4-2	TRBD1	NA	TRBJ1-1	TGTGCCAGCAGCCAAGATCAGGGGGCGAACACTGAAGCTTTCTTT	CASSQDQGANTEAFF
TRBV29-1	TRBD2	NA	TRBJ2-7	TGCAGCGGATCCGGGACTAGTGGCGAGCAGTACTTC	CSGSGTSGEQYF
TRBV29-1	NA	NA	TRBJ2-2	TGCAGCGTTATAACGGTCCTCAACACCGGGGAGCTGTTTTTT	CSVITVLNTGELFF
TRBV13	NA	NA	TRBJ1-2	TGTGCCAGCAGGACCCCAACAGAGCCTACTGGCTACACCTTC	CASRTPTEPTGYTF
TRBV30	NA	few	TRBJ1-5	TGTGCCTGGAGTACCGATCCGGGTTTGGCCCAGCATTTT	CAWSTDPGLAQHF
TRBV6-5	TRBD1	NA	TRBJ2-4	TGTGCCAGCAGTTACGGACAGGGGGGCATTCAGTACTTC	CASSYGQGGIQYF
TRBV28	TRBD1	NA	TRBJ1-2	TGTGCCAGCAGTTTGGACAGGGGAAACTATGGCTACACCTTC	CASSLDRGNYGYTF
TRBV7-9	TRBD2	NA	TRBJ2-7	TGTGCCAGCAGCTCGACCTATGGAGCTAGCGGGAGGGGCATGTACGAGCAGTACTTC	CASSSTYGASGRGMYEQYF
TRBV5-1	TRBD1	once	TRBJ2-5	TGCGCCAGCAAACGACAGGGCCGGAAGACCCAGTACTTC	CASKRQGRKTQYF
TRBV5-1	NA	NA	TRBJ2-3	TGCGCCAGCAGAACAGTGTCTAGCACAGATACGCAGTATTTT	CASRTVSSTDTQYF
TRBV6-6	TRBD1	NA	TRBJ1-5	TGTGCCAGCAGACCAGGGGGGCGTCAGCCCCAGCATTTT	CASRPGGRQPQHF
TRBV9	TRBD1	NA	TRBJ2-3	TGTGCCAGCACCAGGGGACAGGGGGCTGCAGATACGCAGTATTTT	CASTRGQGAADTQYF
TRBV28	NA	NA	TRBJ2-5	TGTGCCAGCAGCCTCGACTCCCAAGAGACCCAGTACTTC	CASSLDSQETQYF
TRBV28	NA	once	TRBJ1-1	TGTGCCAGCAGTTTAGCTTTTGGAAGGGGCATGAACACTGAAGCTTTCTTT	CASSLAFGRGMNTEAFF
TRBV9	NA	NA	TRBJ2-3	TGTGCCAGCAGCGTAGTGGGACTTCGCACAGATACGCAGTATTTT	CASSVVGLRTDTQYF
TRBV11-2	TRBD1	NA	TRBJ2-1	TGTGCCAGCAGGAGACCGGGACAGGCAAACAATGAGCAGTTCTTC	CASRRPGQANNEQFF
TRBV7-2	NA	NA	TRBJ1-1	TGTGCCAGCAGCTTAGTGGCCGGGTCCACGAACACTGAAGCTTTCTTT	CASSLVAGSTNTEAFF
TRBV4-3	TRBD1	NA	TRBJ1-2	TGCGCCAGCAGCCAAGATATTGGGACAGCTACTAATGGCTACACCTTC	CASSQDIGTATNGYTF
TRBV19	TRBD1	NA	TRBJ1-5	TGTGCCAGTAGTATGGTGGGACAGGGTGGTCAGCCCCAGCATTTT	CASSMVGQGGQPQHF
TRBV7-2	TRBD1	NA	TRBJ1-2	TGTGCCAGCAGCTTAGCCGGACAGGGAATGGACTATGGCTACACCTTC	CASSLAGQGMDYGYTF
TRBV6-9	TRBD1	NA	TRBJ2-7	TGTGCCAGCAGTTATCCCGGGACAGGCTCCTACGAGCAGTACTTC	CASSYPGTGSYEQYF
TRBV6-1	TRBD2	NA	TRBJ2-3	TGTGCCAGCAGTCTGGGACTACTCGATACGCAGTATTTT	CASSLGLLDTQYF
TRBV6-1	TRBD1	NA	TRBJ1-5	TGTGCCAGCTGCCGGACAGGGTCTAATCAGCCCCAGCATTTT	CASCRTGSNQPQHF
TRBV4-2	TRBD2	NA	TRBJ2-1	TGTGCCAGCAGCCAAGATTGGGGACTAGCGGACAAATACAATGAGCAGTTCTTC	CASSQDWGLADKYNEQFF
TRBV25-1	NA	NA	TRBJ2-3	TGTGCCAGCAGTGACTCGGCTAGGAGGGGTACGCAGTATTTT	CASSDSARRGTQYF
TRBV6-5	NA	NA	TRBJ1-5	TGTGCCAGCAGGGCGGGGTGGAATCAGCCCCAGCATTTT	CASRAGWNQPQHF
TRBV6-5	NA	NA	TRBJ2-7	TGTGCCAGCGGACAGGGAGGGGGCTCCTACGAGCAGTACTTC	CASGQGGGSYEQYF
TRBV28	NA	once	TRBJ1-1	TGTGCCAGCAGTTTATCAGCCGGCGGCACTGAAGCTTTCTTT	CASSLSAGGTEAFF
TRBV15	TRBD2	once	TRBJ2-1	TGTGCCACCAGACCGGGACTAGCGGCATACAATGAGCAGTTCTTC	CATRPGLAAYNEQFF
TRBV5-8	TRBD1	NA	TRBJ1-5	TGTGCCAGCAGCCTGGACAGGGTTCGAAATCAGCCCCAGCATTTT	CASSLDRVRNQPQHF
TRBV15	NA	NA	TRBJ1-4	TGTGCCACCGGCGGGCGGAGCATTTCAACTAATGAAAAACTGTTTTTT	CATGGRSISTNEKLFF
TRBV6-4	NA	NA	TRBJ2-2	TGTGCCAGCAGTGATACAGGGACCGGGGAGCTGTTTTTT	CASSDTGTGELFF
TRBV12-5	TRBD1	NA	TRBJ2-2	TGTGCTAGTGGTTTTTCTATTTCCACGGACAGGGTGGCCGGGGAGCTGTTTTTT	CASGFSISTDRVAGELFF
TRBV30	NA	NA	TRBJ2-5	TGTGCCTGGAGTAGTAACTTCCAAGAGACCCAGTACTTC	CAWSSNFQETQYF
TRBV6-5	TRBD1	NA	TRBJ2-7	TGTGCCAGCAGTTATTTTCAACAGGGGGCGGGCGAGCAGTACTTC	CASSYFQQGAGEQYF
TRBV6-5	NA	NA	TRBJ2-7	TGTGCCAGCAGTTACAGGGGTCCCGGGAGCTACGAGCAGTACTTC	CASSYRGPGSYEQYF
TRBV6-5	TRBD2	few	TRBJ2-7	TGTGCCAGCAGTGGACGGAGCGGGGTCTCCTACGAGCAGTACTTC	CASSGRSGVSYEQYF
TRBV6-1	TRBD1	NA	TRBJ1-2	TGTGCCAGCAGAGAACCGGGACAGCTTTATGGCTACACCTTC	CASREPGQLYGYTF
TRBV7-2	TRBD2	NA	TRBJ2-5	TGTGCCAGTGGGGGGGGTCGAGAGACCCAGTACTTC	CASGGGRETQYF
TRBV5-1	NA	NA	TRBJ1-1	TGCGCCAGCAGCACCCTTCGGGGGAATACTGAAGCTTTCTTT	CASSTLRGNTEAFF
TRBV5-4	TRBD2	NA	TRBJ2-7	TGTGCCAGCAGCGGCGGGACTAGCCTAACCTACGAGCAGTACTTC	CASSGGTSLTYEQYF
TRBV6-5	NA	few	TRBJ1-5	TGTGCCAGCAGGGACAACTCTTGGTCCCAGCATTTT	CASRDNSWSQHF
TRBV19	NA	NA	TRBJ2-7	TGTGCCAGTAGTATCACTTCCGGGGGTGGAAGCTCCTACGAGCAGTACTTC	CASSITSGGGSSYEQYF